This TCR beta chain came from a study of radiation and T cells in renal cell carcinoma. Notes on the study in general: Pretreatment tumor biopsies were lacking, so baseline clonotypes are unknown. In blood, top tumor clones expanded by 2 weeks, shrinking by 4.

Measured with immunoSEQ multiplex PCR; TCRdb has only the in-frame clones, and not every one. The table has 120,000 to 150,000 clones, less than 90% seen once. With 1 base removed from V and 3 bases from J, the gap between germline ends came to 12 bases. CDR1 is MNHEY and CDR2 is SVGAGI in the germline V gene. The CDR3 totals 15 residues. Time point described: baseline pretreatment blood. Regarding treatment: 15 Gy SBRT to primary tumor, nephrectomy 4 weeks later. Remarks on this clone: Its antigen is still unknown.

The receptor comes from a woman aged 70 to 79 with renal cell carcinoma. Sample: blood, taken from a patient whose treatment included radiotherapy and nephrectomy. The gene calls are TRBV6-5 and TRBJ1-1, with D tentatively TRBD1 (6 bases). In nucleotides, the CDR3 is TGTGCCAGCAGTTACTGGGGGGGCAGGGACACTGAAGCTTTCTTT. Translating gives CASSYWGGRDTEAFF.